The 5 T cell receptor beta chains below come from one sample, sequenced in a study of cytomegalovirus exposure and HLA in healthy donors. 13 Jbeta primers and 60 Vbeta primers were used for the PCR. The protocol was immunoSEQ multiplex PCR, while the TCRdb copy is restricted to in-frame clones and leaves out a portion. This table holds 100,000 to 150,000 clones, more than 80% found once. Sequencing was performed on PBMCs. The receptors were sampled from a man aged 40-55 years in good health and CMV-seronegative.

This clone was counted between two and nine times. The V call is TRBV6-5, the J call TRBJ1-1, with D unclear. Germline CDR1 is MNHEY and CDR2 is SVGAGI. The CDR3 covers 16 residues. The V gene lost 0 bases and the J gene lost 4 bases, with 15 bases spanning the gap. The CDR3 here is CASSYSSGPLVTEAFF. In nucleotides, the CDR3 is TGTGCCAGCAGTTACTCGTCAGGCCCACTCGTCACTGAAGCTTTCTTT.

The chain uses TRBV6-1 and TRBJ2-1, with 9 bases identical to TRBD2. The length of the CDR3 is 15 residues. The junction had 6 bases not matched to a gene; V was cut back by 1 base and J by 8 bases. Per germline, CDR1 MNHNS and CDR2 SASEGT. The chain's CDR3 is CASSEGGSGGDEQFF. The CDR3 coding sequence is TGTGCCAGCAGTGAAGGAGGTAGCGGGGGTGATGAGCAGTTCTTC.

DNA of the CDR3: TGTGCCAGTAGTCCTTACGGGTCGGCATATAGCAATCAGCCCCAGCATTTT. Amino acid sequence: CASSPYGSAYSNQPQHF. The chain employs TRBV19 and TRBJ1-5; D is uncertain. This CDR3 spans 17 amino acids. The V and J ends lost 5 bases and 0 bases respectively, with 17 bases between them. Per germline, CDR1 LNHDA and CDR2 SQIVND (reference sequence).

This chain joins TRBV7-9 and TRBJ2-1; 10 bases line up with TRBD2. Germline values: CDR1 SEHNR, CDR2 FQNEAQ (reference sequence). V dropped 8 bases and J dropped 8; count of bases not matched to a gene: 9. The CDR3 has 14 amino acids. In nucleotides, the CDR3 is TGTGCCAGCCGTTTTTCTAGCGGGAGCGATGAGCAGTTCTTC. This codes for CASRFSSGSDEQFF.

V is TRBV7-9 and J is TRBJ1-4; possible D gene TRBD1, 5 bases. The CDR3 has 15 amino acids. Deletions cut 0 bases from V and 5 bases from J, with 10 bases between. Looked up from germline, CDR1 is SEHNR and CDR2 is FQNEAQ (reference sequence). The CDR3 DNA reads TGTGCCAGCAGCTTAGCCGGCCACAGGAATGAAAAACTGTTTTTT. It encodes CASSLAGHRNEKLFF.